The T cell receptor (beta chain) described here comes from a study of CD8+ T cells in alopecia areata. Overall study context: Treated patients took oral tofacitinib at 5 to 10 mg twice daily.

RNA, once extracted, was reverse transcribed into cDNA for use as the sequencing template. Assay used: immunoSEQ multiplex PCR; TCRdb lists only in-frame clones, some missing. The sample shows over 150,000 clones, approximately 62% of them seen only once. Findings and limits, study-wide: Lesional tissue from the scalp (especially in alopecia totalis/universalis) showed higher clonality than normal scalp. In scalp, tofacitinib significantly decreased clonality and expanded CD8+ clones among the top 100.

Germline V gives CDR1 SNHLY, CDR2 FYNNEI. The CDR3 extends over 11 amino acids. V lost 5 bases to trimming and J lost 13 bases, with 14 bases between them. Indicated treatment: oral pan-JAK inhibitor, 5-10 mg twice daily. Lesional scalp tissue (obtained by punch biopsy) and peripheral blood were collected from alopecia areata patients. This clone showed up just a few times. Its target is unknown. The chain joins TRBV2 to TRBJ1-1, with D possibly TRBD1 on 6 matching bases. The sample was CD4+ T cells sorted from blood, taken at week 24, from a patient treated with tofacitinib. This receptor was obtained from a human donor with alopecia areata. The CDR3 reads CASSRDKVGFF. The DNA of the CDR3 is TGTGCCAGCAGTAGGGACAAAGTCGGTTTCTTT.